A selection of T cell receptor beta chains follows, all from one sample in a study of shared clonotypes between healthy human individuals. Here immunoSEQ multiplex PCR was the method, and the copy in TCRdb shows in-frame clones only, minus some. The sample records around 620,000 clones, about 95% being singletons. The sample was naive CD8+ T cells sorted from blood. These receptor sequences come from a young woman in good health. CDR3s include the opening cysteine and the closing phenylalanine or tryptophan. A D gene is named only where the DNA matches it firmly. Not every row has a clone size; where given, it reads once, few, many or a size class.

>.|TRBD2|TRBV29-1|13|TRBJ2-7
CSVVLAGVYEQYF
TGCAGCGTGGTACTAGCGGGAGTCTACGAGCAGTACTTC
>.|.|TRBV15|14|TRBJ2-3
CATSRETSTDTQYF
TGTGCCACCAGCAGAGAGACAAGCACAGATACGCAGTATTTT
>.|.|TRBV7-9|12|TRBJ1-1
CASDRTNTEAFF
TGTGCCAGCGACCGAACTAACACTGAAGCTTTCTTT
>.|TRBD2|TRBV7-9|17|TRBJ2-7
CASSLGPYSGRNYEQYF
TGTGCCAGCAGCTTAGGCCCCTATAGCGGGAGAAACTACGAGCAGTACTTC
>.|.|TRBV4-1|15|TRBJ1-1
CASSQTQGSFTEAFF
TGCGCCAGCAGCCAAACTCAGGGGAGTTTCACTGAAGCTTTCTTT
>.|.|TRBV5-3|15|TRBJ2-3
CARSLTRDLTDTQYF
TGTGCCAGAAGCTTGACGCGGGACCTCACAGATACGCAGTATTTT
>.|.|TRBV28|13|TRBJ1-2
CASSFVGRYGYTF
TGTGCCAGCAGTTTCGTCGGCCGTTATGGCTACACCTTC
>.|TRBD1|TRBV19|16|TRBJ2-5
CASSIGTGGSKETQYF
TGTGCCAGTAGTATAGGGACAGGGGGCTCCAAAGAGACCCAGTACTTC
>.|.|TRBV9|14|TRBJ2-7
CASSVGGDSYEQYF
TGTGCCAGCAGCGTAGGCGGTGACTCCTACGAGCAGTACTTC
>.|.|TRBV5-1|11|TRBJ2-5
CASSLGATWNF
TGCGCCAGCAGCTTGGGGGCCACCTGGAACTTC
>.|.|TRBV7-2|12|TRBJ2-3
CASSFSADTQYF
TGTGCCAGCAGCTTCAGTGCAGATACGCAGTATTTT
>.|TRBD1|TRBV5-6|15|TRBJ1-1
CASSFETGGDTEAFF
TGTGCCAGCAGCTTTGAGACAGGGGGGGACACTGAAGCTTTCTTT
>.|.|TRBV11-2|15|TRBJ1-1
CASAGGDGGLTEAFF
TGTGCCAGCGCCGGGGGAGATGGCGGGTTGACTGAAGCTTTCTTT
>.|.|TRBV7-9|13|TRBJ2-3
CASSQDFVDTQYF
TGTGCCAGCAGCCAAGATTTTGTGGATACGCAGTATTTT
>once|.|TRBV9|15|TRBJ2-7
CASSVRRAINYEQYF
TGTGCCAGCAGCGTTAGACGGGCTATAAACTACGAGCAGTACTTC
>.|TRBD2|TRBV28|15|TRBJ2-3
CASSPTSGREDTQYF
TGTGCCAGCAGTCCGACTAGCGGGAGGGAAGATACGCAGTATTTT
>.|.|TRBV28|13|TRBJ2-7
CASSPTGSYEQYF
TGTGCCAGCAGTCCAACTGGATCCTACGAGCAGTACTTC
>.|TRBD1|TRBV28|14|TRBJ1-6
CASSRGSYNSPLHF
TGTGCCAGCAGCAGGGGGTCCTATAATTCACCCCTCCACTTT
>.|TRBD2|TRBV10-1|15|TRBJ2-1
CASSEFAGGPGEQFF
TGCGCCAGCAGTGAATTTGCGGGAGGGCCTGGTGAGCAGTTCTTC
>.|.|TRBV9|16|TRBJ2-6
CASSEARGSGANVLTF
TGTGCCAGCAGCGAGGCCCGGGGCTCTGGGGCCAACGTCCTGACTTTC
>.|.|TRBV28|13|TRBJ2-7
CASSPAGSYEQYF
TGTGCCAGCAGTCCCGCCGGGTCCTACGAGCAGTACTTC
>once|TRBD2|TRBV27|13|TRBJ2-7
CASSTSGLYEQYF
TGTGCCAGCAGTACTAGCGGATTGTACGAGCAGTACTTC
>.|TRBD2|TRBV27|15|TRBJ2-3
CASSPLAEGTDTQYF
TGTGCCAGCTCGCCACTAGCGGAGGGCACAGATACGCAGTATTTT
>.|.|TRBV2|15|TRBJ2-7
CASNRGTRSSYEQYF
TGTGCCAGCAATAGGGGGACAAGGAGCTCCTACGAGCAGTACTTC
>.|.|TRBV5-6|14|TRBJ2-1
CASRLQGGPLGQFF
TGTGCCAGCAGACTCCAGGGAGGCCCGCTCGGGCAGTTCTTC
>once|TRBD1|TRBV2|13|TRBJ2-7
CASRQGFAYEQYF
TGTGCCAGTCGACAGGGGTTCGCCTACGAGCAGTACTTC
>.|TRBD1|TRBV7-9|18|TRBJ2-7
CASSGYRDREFSGYEQYF
TGTGCCAGCAGCGGCTACCGGGACAGGGAGTTCTCCGGTTACGAGCAGTACTTC
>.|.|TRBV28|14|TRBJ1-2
CASSRNGYRDGYTF
TGTGCCAGCAGCCGAAACGGGTATCGGGATGGCTACACCTTC
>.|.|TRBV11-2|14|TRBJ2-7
CASSLGGGGYEQYF
TGTGCCAGCAGCTTAGGTGGGGGAGGCTACGAGCAGTACTTC
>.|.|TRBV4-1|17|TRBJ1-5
CASSQVLGGMMDQPQHF
TGCGCCAGCAGCCAAGTGTTAGGGGGAATGATGGATCAGCCCCAGCATTTT
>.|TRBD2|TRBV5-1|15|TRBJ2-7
CASSLSSGKTYEQYF
TGCGCCAGCAGCTTGTCTAGCGGGAAGACCTACGAGCAGTACTTC
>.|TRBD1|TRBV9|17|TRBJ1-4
CASSLGQEPQGNEKLFF
TGTGCCAGCTCCTTAGGACAGGAACCACAGGGTAATGAAAAACTGTTTTTT